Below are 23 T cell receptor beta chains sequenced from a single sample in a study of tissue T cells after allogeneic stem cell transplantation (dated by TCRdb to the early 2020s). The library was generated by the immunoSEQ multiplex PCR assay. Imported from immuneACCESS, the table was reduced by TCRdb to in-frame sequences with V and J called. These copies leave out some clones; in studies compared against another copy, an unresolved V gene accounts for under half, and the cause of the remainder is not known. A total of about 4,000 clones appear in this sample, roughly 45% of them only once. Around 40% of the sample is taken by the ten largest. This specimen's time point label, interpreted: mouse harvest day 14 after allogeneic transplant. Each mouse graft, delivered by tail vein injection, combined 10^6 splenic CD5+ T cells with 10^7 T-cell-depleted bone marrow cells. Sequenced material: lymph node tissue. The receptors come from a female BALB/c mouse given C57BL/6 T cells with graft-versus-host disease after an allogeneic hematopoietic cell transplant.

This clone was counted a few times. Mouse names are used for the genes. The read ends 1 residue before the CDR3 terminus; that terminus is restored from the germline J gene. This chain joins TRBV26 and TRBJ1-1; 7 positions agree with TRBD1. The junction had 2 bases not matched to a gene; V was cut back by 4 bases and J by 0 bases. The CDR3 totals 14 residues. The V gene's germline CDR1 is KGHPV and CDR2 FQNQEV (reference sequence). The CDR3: CASSPGQTNTEVFF. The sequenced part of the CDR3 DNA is TGTGCCAGCAGTCCGGGACAGACAAACACAGAAGTCTTC. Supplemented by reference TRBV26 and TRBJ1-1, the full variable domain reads NSKVIQTPRYLVKGQGQKAKMRCIPEKGHPVVFWYQQNKNNEFKFLINFQNQEVLQQIDMTEKRFSAECPSNSPCSLEIQSSEAGDSALYLCASSPGQTNTEVFFGKGTRLTVV.

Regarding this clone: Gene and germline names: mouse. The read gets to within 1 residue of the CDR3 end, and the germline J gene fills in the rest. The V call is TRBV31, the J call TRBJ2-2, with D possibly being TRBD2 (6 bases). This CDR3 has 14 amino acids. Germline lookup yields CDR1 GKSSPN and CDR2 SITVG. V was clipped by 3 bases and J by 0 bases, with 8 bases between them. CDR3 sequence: CAWSRGANTGQLYF. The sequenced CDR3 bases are TGTGCCTGGAGCCGGGGGGCAAACACCGGGCAGCTCTAC.

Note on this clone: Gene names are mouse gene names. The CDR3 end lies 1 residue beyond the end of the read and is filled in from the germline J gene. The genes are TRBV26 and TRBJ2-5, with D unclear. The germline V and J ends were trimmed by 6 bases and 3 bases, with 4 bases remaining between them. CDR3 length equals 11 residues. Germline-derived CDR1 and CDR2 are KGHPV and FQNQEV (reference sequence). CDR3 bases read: TGTGCCAGCAGCCCTCAAGACACCCAGTAC. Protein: CASSPQDTQY. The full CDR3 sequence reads CASSPQDTQYF. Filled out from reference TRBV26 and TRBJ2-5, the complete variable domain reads NSKVIQTPRYLVKGQGQKAKMRCIPEKGHPVVFWYQQNKNNEFKFLINFQNQEVLQQIDMTEKRFSAECPSNSPCSLEIQSSEAGDSALYLCASSPQDTQYFGPGTRLLVL.

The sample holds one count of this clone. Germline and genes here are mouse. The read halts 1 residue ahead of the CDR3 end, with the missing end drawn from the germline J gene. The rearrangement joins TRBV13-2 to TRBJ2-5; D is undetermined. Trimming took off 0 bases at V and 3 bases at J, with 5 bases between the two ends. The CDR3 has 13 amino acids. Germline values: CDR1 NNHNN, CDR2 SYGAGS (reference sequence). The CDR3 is CASGDALQDTQYF. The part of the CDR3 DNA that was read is TGTGCCAGCGGTGATGCTTTGCAAGACACCCAGTAC.

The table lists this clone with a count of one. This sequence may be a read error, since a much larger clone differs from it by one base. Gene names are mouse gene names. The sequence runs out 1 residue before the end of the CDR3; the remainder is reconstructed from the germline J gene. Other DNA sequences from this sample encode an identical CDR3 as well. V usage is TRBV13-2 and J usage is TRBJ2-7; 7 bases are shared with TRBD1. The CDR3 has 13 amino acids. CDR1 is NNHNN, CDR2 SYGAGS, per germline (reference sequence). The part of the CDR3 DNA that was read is TGCGCCAGCGGTGATAAACAGGGGTGGGAACAGTAC. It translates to CASGDKQGWEQY. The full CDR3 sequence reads CASGDKQGWEQYF.

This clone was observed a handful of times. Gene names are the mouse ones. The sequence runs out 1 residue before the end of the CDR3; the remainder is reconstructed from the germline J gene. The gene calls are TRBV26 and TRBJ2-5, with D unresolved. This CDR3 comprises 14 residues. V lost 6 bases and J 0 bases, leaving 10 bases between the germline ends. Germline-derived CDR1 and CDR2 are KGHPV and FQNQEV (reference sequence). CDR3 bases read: TGTGCCAGCAGGGACCGAGTTAACCAAGACACCCAGTAC. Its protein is CASRDRVNQDTQY. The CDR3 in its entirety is CASRDRVNQDTQYF.

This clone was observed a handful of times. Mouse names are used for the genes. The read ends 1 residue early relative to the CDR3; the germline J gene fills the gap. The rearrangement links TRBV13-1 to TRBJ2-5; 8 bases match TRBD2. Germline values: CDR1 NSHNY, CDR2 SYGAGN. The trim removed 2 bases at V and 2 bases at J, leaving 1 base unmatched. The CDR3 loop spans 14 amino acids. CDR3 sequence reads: CASSDWGAQDTQYF. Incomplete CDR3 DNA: TGTGCCAGCAGTGACTGGGGGGCCCAAGACACCCAGTAC.

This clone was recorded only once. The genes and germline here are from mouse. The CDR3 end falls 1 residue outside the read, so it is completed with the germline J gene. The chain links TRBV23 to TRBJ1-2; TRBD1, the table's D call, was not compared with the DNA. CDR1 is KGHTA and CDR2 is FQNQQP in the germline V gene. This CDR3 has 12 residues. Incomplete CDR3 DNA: TGCTCCAGCGGGACAGGGAACTCCGACTACACC. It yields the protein CSSGTGNSDYT. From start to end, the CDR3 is CSSGTGNSDYTF.

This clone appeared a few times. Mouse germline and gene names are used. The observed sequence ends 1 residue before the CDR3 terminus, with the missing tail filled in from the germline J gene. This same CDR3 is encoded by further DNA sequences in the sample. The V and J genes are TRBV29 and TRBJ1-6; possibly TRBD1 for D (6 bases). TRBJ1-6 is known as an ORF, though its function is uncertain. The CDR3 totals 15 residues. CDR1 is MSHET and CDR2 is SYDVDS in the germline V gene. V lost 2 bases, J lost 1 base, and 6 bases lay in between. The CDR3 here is CASSLGGSYNSPLYF. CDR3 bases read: TGTGCTAGCAGTTTAGGGGGCTCCTATAATTCGCCCCTCTAC.

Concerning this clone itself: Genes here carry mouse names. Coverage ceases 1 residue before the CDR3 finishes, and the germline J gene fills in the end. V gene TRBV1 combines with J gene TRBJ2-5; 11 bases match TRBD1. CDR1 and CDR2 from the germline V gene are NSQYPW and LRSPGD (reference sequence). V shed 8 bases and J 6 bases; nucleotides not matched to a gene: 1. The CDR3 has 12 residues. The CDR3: CTCGDRGDTQYF. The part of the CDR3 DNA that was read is TGCACCTGCGGGGACAGGGGGGACACCCAGTAC.

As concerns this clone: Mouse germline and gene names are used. The CDR3 spells CAWGQGQNTLYF. Incomplete CDR3 DNA: TGTGCCTGGGGACAGGGACAAAACACCTTGTAC. V is TRBV31 and J is TRBJ2-4; TRBD1 agrees at 8 bases. The read stops 1 residue short of the end of the CDR3; the missing end is completed from the germline J gene. The germline gives CDR1 GKSSPN, CDR2 SITVG. V lost 5 bases, J lost 3 bases, and 1 base stayed unmatched. The CDR3 sequence is 12 residues long.

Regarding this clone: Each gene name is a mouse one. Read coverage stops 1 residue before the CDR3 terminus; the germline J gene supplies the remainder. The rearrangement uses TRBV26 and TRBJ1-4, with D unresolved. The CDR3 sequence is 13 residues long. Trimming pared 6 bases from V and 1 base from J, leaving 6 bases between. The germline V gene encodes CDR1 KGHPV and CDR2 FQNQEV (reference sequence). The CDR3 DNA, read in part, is TGTGCCAGCAGCCATACTTCCAACGAAAGATTATTT. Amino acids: CASSHTSNERLF. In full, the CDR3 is CASSHTSNERLFF.

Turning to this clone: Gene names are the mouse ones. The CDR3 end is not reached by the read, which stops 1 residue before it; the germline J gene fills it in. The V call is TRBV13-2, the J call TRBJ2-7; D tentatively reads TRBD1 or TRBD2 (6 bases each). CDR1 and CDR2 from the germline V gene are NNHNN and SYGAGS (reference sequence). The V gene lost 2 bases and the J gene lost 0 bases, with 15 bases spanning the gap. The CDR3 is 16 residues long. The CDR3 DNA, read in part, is TGTGCCAGCGGTGACCCGGGGGCCCACCCCTCCTATGAACAGTAC. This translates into CASGDPGAHPSYEQY. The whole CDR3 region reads CASGDPGAHPSYEQYF.

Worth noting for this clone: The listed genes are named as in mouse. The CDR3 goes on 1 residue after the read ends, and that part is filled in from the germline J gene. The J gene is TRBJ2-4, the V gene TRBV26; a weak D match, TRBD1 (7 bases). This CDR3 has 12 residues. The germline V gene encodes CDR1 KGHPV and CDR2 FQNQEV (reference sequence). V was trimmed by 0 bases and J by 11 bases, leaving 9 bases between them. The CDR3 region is CASSLSGGGLYF. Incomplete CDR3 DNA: TGTGCCAGCAGTCTGTCAGGGGGCGGCTTGTAC. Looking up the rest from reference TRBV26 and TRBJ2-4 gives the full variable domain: NSKVIQTPRYLVKGQGQKAKMRCIPEKGHPVVFWYQQNKNNEFKFLINFQNQEVLQQIDMTEKRFSAECPSNSPCSLEIQSSEAGDSALYLCASSLSGGGLYFGAGTRLSVL.

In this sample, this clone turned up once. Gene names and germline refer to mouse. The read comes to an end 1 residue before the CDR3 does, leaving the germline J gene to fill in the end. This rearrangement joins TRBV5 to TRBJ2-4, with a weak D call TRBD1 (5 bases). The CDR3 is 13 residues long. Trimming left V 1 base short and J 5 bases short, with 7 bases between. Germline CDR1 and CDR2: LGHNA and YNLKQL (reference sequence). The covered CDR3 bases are TGTGCCAGCAGCCAAGGGACAATAAACACCTTGTAC. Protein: CASSQGTINTLY. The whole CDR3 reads CASSQGTINTLYF.

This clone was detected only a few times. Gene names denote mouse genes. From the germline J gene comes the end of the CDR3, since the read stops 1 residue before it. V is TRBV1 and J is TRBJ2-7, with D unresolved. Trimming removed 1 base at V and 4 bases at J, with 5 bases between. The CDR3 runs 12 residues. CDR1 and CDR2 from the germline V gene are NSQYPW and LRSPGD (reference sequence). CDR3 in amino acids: CTCSAGVYEQYF. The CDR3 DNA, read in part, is TGCACCTGCAGTGCAGGCGTTTATGAACAGTAC.

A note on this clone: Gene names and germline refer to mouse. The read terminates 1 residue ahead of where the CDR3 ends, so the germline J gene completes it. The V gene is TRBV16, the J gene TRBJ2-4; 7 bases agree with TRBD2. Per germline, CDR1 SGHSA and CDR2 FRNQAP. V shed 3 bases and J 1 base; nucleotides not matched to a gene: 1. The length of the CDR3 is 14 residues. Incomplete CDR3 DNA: TGTGCAAGCAGCTTGCTGGGGGGTCAAAACACCTTGTAC. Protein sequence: CASSLLGGQNTLY. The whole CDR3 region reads CASSLLGGQNTLYF.

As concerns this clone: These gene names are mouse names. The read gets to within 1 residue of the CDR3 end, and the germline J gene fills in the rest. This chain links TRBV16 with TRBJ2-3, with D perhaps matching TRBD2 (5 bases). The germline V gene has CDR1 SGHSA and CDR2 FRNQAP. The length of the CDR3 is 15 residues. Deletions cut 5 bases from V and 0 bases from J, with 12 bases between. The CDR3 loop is CASSPAGFSAETLYF. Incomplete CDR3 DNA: TGTGCAAGCAGCCCCGCTGGGTTTAGTGCAGAAACGCTGTAT.

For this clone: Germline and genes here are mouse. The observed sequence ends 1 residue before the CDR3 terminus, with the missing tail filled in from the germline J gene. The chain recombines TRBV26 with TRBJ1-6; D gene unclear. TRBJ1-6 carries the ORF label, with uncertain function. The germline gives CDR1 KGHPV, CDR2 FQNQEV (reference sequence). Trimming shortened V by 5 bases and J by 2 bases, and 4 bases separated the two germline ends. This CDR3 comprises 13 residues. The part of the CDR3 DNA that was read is TGTGCCAGCAGTGACACCTATAATTCGCCCCTCTAC. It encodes CASSDTYNSPLY. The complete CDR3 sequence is CASSDTYNSPLYF.

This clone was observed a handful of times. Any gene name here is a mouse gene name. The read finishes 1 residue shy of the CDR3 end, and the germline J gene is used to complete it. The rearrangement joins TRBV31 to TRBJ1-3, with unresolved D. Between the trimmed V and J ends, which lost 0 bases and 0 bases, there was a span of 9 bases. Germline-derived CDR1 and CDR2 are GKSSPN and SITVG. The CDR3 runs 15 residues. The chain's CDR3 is CAWSLGIHSGNTLYF. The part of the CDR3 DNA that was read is TGTGCCTGGAGTCTGGGCATCCATTCTGGAAATACGCTCTAT.

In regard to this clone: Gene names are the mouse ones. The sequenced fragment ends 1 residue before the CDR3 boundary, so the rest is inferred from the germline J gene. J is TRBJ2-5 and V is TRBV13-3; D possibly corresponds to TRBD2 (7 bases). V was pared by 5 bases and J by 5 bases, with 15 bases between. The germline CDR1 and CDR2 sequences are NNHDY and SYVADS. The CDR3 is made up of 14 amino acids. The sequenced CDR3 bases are TGTGCCAGCAGCGGGGGGCAGGGTGCAGACACCCAGTAC. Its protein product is CASSGGQGADTQY. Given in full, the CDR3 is CASSGGQGADTQYF.

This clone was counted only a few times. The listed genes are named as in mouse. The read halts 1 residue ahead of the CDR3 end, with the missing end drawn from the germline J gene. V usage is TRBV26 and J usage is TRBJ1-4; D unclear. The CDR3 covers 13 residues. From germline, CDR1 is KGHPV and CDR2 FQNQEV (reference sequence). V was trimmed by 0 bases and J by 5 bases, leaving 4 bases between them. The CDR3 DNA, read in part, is TGTGCCAGCAGTCTGTCGATAAACGAAAGATTATTT. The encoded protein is CASSLSINERLF. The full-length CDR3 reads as CASSLSINERLFF.

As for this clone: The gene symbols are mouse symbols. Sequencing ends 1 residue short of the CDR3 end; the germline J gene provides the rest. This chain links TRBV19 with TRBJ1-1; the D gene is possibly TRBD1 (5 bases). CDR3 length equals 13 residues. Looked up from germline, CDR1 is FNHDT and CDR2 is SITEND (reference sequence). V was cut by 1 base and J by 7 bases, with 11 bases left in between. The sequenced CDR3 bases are TGTGCCAGCAGTATAAGTACAGGTGGAGAAGTCTTC. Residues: CASSISTGGEVF. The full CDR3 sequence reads CASSISTGGEVFF.